The entry that follows covers one T cell receptor beta chain sequence. Antigen unknown. This record comes from a study of B cell selection in AIRE deficiency. Study observations and caveats: About a third of healthy-donor shared Treg TCRbeta sequences appeared in patient Tconv cells.

The CDR3 runs 14 residues. Trimming removed 1 base at V and 7 bases at J, with 13 bases between. The germline V gene has CDR1 SEHNR and CDR2 FQNEAQ (reference sequence). Sorting defined conventional CD4 T cells as CD4+CD127+. Repertoires were generated with immunoSEQ multiplex PCR, while TCRdb's copy carries only in-frame clones and drops some. The sample consists of around 19,000 clones, more than 95% of them appearing once. This clonotype originated in a human donor with AIRE deficiency. Material: conventional CD4+ T cells sorted from PBMCs. V and J are TRBV7-9 and TRBJ1-2; D perhaps matches TRBD1 (5 bases). This chain's CDR3 is CASSLGGALVGYTF. Here the CDR3 DNA reads TGTGCCAGCAGCTTAGGAGGGGCACTTGTTGGCTACACCTTC.